Listed here are 17 T cell receptor beta chains from one sample, sequenced in a study of graft-versus-host responses after intestinal transplantation. Data came from immunoSEQ multiplex PCR; TCRdb stores just in-frame clones and leaves some out. This sample has about 38,000 clones, with around 83% found just once. This specimen was PBMCs, taken 1,000 to 1,300 days after transplant. All receptors derive from a human patient who received an intestinal transplant, so some T cells may come from the graft donor.

CDR3 in DNA: TGTGCCAGCAGTTACGATAGGCTAGGGGGGGAGACCCAGTACTTC. Residues: CASSYDRLGGETQYF. The chain couples TRBV6-5 to TRBJ2-5; D assignment may be TRBD1 or TRBD2 (6 bases each). CDR3 size: 15 residues. Looked up from germline, CDR1 is MNHEY and CDR2 is SVGAGI. V was cut by 2 bases and J by 5 bases, with 15 bases left in between.

The rearrangement links TRBV25-1 to TRBJ2-1; 9 bases agree with TRBD1. The CDR3 extends over 14 amino acids. The V segment lost 3 bases and the J segment 7 bases; nucleotides outside the gene matches: 4. Germline V lookup: CDR1 MGHDK, CDR2 SYGVNS. The CDR3 nucleotides are TGTGCCAGCAGTGAGGGGACAGGGAGGAATGAGCAGTTCTTC. The encoded protein is CASSEGTGRNEQFF.

This clone came up a few times. The J gene is TRBJ2-2, the V gene TRBV10-1; TRBD1 is a possible D gene (5 bases). The CDR3 runs to 13 residues. V dropped 2 bases and J dropped 13 bases, with 14 bases sitting between them. The germline gives CDR1 WNHNN, CDR2 SYGVQD (reference sequence). This CDR3 reads CASSEQGRLGLFF. The CDR3 bases are TGCGCCAGCAGTGAGCAGGGTCGGCTTGGGCTGTTTTTT.

The chain employs TRBV19 and TRBJ2-2; tentatively, D is TRBD1 or TRBD2 (5 bases each). The CDR3 runs to 15 residues. Trimming pared 5 bases from V and 0 bases from J, leaving 10 bases between. Germline V gene sequence: CDR1 LNHDA, CDR2 SQIVND (reference sequence). Here the CDR3 DNA reads TGTGCCAGTAGTTCGGGACGGGCGAACACCGGGGAGCTGTTTTTT. It is translated as CASSSGRANTGELFF.

This clone has only one observation. The rearrangement joins TRBV19 to TRBJ2-1; TRBD2 matches at 7 bases. Germline V gene sequence: CDR1 LNHDA, CDR2 SQIVND (reference sequence). V shed 3 bases and J 3 bases; nucleotides not matched to a gene: 11. CDR3 length: 17 residues. In DNA form, the CDR3 reads TGTGCCAGTAGTATTTCTCGGTGGGGGACTAACTACAATGAGCAGTTCTTC. This translates into CASSISRWGTNYNEQFF.

This chain uses TRBV11-2 with TRBJ1-2; possibly TRBD1 for D (5 bases). The germline V gene has CDR1 SGHAT and CDR2 FQNNGV. CDR3 length: 17 residues. V was shortened by 1 base and J by 4 bases, with 19 bases between the two germline ends. The DNA for the CDR3 is TGTGCCAGCAGCTTAGGTTCAGGGAGGTCGGACTTCTATGGCTACACCTTC. Amino acids: CASSLGSGRSDFYGYTF. Combining the CDR3 with reference TRBV11-2 and TRBJ1-2 gives the whole variable domain EAGVAQSPRYKIIEKRQSVAFWCNPISGHATLYWYQQILGQGPKLLIQFQNNGVVDDSQLPKDRFSAERLKGVDSTLKIQPAKLEDSAVYLCASSLGSGRSDFYGYTFGSGTRLTVV.

V is TRBV6-1 and J is TRBJ2-3, with D unclear. Deletions cut 4 bases from V and 2 bases from J, with 16 bases between. Looked up from germline, CDR1 is MNHNS and CDR2 is SASEGT. This CDR3 has 16 amino acids. Here the CDR3 DNA reads TGTGCCAGCAGTGTTTCTCCGACTTATACCACAGATACGCAGTATTTT. The encoded protein is CASSVSPTYTTDTQYF.

The chain employs TRBV29-1 and TRBJ2-2; tentatively, D is TRBD1 or TRBD2 (5 bases each). The V end was cut by 6 bases, the J end by 2 bases, with 16 bases between. The germline CDR1 and CDR2 sequences are SQVTM and ANQGSEA. The CDR3 is made up of 15 amino acids. CDR3 sequence: CSVDIPGRNTGELFF. CDR3 nucleotides: TGCAGCGTAGACATACCGGGACGCAACACCGGGGAGCTGTTTTTT.

The chain joins TRBV15 to TRBJ2-2; TRBD1 might be the D (5 bases). Per germline, CDR1 LNHNV and CDR2 YYDKDF (reference sequence). CDR3 length equals 13 residues. Trimming left V 1 base short and J 6 bases short, with 6 bases between. The CDR3 sequence: CATSRAGPGELFF. The CDR3 coding sequence is TGTGCCACCAGCAGAGCAGGGCCCGGGGAGCTGTTTTTT.

The chain combines TRBV28 with TRBJ2-5, with D maybe TRBD2 (6 bases). The CDR3 is made up of 14 amino acids. The V gene's germline CDR1 is MDHEN and CDR2 SYDVKM. V gave up 2 bases and J gave up 3 bases, with 10 bases separating them. The DNA of the CDR3 is TGTGCCAGCAGTTTAGCGGGGCTGGAAGAGACCCAGTACTTC. It yields the protein CASSLAGLEETQYF.

The chain recombines TRBV5-1 with TRBJ1-3, with no clear D. The CDR3 sequence is 14 residues long. The V and J ends lost 0 bases and 2 bases respectively, with 6 bases between them. In germline, CDR1 is SGHRS, CDR2 YFSETQ. The CDR3 loop is CASSLEQPGNTIYF. CDR3 bases: TGCGCCAGCAGCTTGGAGCAACCTGGAAACACCATATATTTT.

On this clone: An end of the junction differs from the germline gene, which may be a read error. This chain connects TRBV6-1 to TRBJ2-3; 11 nucleotides agree with TRBD2. Germline CDR1 MNHNS, CDR2 SASEGT. This CDR3 is built from 21 residues. CDR3 region: CASSEEGFWASGRTGTDTQYF. The CDR3 DNA reads TGTGCCAGCAGCGAAGAAGGGTTTTGGGCTAGCGGGAGGACGGGCACAGATACGCAGTATTTT.

This sequence joins TRBV14 and TRBJ2-7; tentatively, D is TRBD2 (6 bases). The germline CDR1 and CDR2 sequences are SGHDN and FVKESK. The CDR3 runs 14 residues. V was clipped by 3 bases and J by 6 bases, with 15 bases between them. In nucleotides, the CDR3 is TGTGCCAGCAGCCAGCAATCCGCTAGCGCCGAGCAGTACTTC. Amino acids: CASSQQSASAEQYF.

J is TRBJ2-2 and V is TRBV10-1; no reliable D call. The germline V gene has CDR1 WNHNN and CDR2 SYGVQD (reference sequence). The CDR3 has 14 amino acids. V lost 3 bases, J lost 6 bases, and 11 bases lay in between. CDR3 nucleotide sequence: TGCGCCAGCAGTGAATCAGGCGGATCCGGGGAGCTGTTTTTT. Translated, it gives CASSESGGSGELFF.

The J gene is TRBJ2-7, the V gene TRBV4-2, with D uncertain. CDR3 length: 14 amino acids. V lost 1 base to trimming and J lost 4 bases, with 11 bases between them. Germline V CDR1 and CDR2: LGHNA, YNFKEQ. The CDR3 DNA follows: TGTGCCAGCAGCCAAGCTCTGGCTGCTTACGAGCAGTACTTC. As protein: CASSQALAAYEQYF.

This clone was counted once. This rearrangement joins TRBV6-1 to TRBJ1-1; no definite D call. V was shortened by 4 bases and J by 4 bases, with 10 bases between the two germline ends. Germline lookup yields CDR1 MNHNS and CDR2 SASEGT. The CDR3 loop spans 13 amino acids. CDR3 bases: TGTGCCAGCAGTGCCGGGCCCGGCACTGAAGCTTTCTTT. It codes for CASSAGPGTEAFF.

This chain connects TRBV9 to TRBJ2-7, with D tentatively TRBD2 (5 bases). Germline V gives CDR1 SGDLS, CDR2 YYNGEE. Trimming removed 2 bases from V and 6 bases from J, with 12 bases in between. CDR3 length equals 13 residues. CDR3 sequence (DNA): TGTGCCAGCAGCGTTAGCGCAGTTAGCGAGCAGTACTTC. It translates to CASSVSAVSEQYF.